The subject of this entry is one T cell receptor (beta chain). This entry comes from a study of blood T cell repertoires in COVID-19. The CDR3 spans 14 residues. CDR1 is SGDLS and CDR2 is YYNGEE in the germline V gene. The ends were cut back, 0 bases at V and 6 bases at J, with 13 bases in the middle. Per the original data handling: Estimation of nucleated cell counts relied on the amplification of reference gene primers. Repertoires were generated with immunoSEQ multiplex PCR, while TCRdb's copy carries only in-frame clones and drops some. V and J calls and clone size are given by that table; D and trimming were obtained from the DNA. The sample carries some 100,000 clones, about 89% recorded once.

Sequencing input: peripheral blood. This clonotype was obtained from a man in his fifties or sixties with acute or convalescent COVID-19. The rearrangement uses TRBV9 and TRBJ2-7; possibly TRBD2 for D (7 bases). CDR3 nucleotide sequence: TGTGCCAGCAGCGTAGCTTGGGGGGGGGCCGAGCAGTACTTC. It specifies CASSVAWGGAEQYF.